This T cell receptor (beta chain) was documented in a study of blood T cell repertoires in COVID-19. Study details: The cDNA or gDNA used as material had been derived from T cells, B-cell-depleted T cells, or PBMCs.

Original handling: For nucleated cells, counts were estimated from reference gene primer amplification. The assay was immunoSEQ multiplex PCR, and TCRdb's table has in-frame clones only and misses some. The V and J calls and clone size were taken over from that table, and D and trimming were inferred from the DNA. The table lists approximately 350,000 clones, roughly 80% of them singletons. The length of the CDR3 is 13 residues. Trimming shortened V by 2 bases and J by 0 bases, and 4 bases separated the two germline ends. Per germline, CDR1 LNHDA and CDR2 SQIVND (reference sequence). The chain employs TRBV19 and TRBJ1-1; D is unclear. The sequenced material came from PBMCs or T cells enriched from blood (not recorded which). This sequence originates from a woman aged 50 to 60 who had recovered from COVID-19. CDR3 sequence (DNA): TGTGCCAGTAGTATAACGGTGAACACTGAAGCTTTCTTT. It encodes CASSITVNTEAFF.